The source of this T cell receptor (beta chain) is a study of vaccination and CD4 T cells after COVID-19. TCRdb called the PCR reads again in MiXCR, with one record for every CDR3 protein. The sample lists about 14,000 distinct CDR3 sequences, less than 80% occurring once. The V and J ends lost 5 bases and 5 bases respectively, with 19 bases between them. Germline CDR1 is SGHDT and CDR2 is YYEEEE. The CDR3 is 15 residues long. The TCR originated in a human donor who had recovered from COVID-19. V gene TRBV5-6 combines with J gene TRBJ1-1; D call uncertain. Sequencing used CD4+ T cells from blood, obtained after SARS-CoV-2 vaccination. The CDR3 reads CASRLSGIRKTEAFF. CDR3 DNA sequence: TGTGCCAGCAGGCTTTCCGGGATTAGGAAGACTGAAGCTTTCTTT.